The 17 T cell receptor beta chains in this list originate from one sample, sequenced in a study of beta chain features in type 1 diabetes. Broader study findings: Moderate but significant shortening of TCRB CDR3s was recorded in all four CD4+ subsets from Type 1 diabetes patients.

Antigens of these TCRs are unknown. Expressed TCRB transcripts were sequenced because the entire RNA isolate underwent reverse transcription. Libraries were prepared by immunoSEQ multiplex PCR; TCRdb keeps only in-frame clonotypes and omits some of them. The table shows a few hundred thousand clones, with more than 15% occurring only once. The sample consisted of naive CD4+ T cells from blood. Receptors originate from a man younger than 40 with type 1 diabetes.

This clone has a handful of counts. The same CDR3 is also encoded by other DNA sequences in this sample. The chain employs TRBV7-2 and TRBJ2-5; D remains ambiguous. V lost 0 bases and J lost 2, with 7 bases in between. The CDR3 extends over 14 amino acids. Germline V gives CDR1 SGHTA, CDR2 FQGNSA. The CDR3 nucleotides are TGTGCCAGCAGCTTAGCTGGTGCTCAAGAGACCCAGTACTTC. Amino acids: CASSLAGAQETQYF.

CDR3 loop: CASRGPSGYNEQFF. The CDR3 region has the DNA TGTGCCAGCAGGGGACCTAGCGGCTACAATGAGCAGTTCTTC. This chain uses TRBV9 with TRBJ2-1, with 7 bases matching TRBD2. CDR1 is SGDLS and CDR2 is YYNGEE in the germline V gene. With 5 bases clipped from V and 3 bases from J, the junction kept 5 bases outside the gene matches. The CDR3 spans 14 residues.

This clone was detected a few times. The J gene is TRBJ2-1, the V gene TRBV11-2; the D is unclear. Germline V gives CDR1 SGHAT, CDR2 FQNNGV. V gave up 2 bases and J gave up 0 bases, with 8 bases separating them. There are 15 residues in the CDR3. The CDR3 DNA follows: TGTGCCAGCAGCTTATTTGACAACTCCTACAATGAGCAGTTCTTC. Its protein is CASSLFDNSYNEQFF.

The chain carries TRBV19 and TRBJ2-5, with D perhaps TRBD1 or TRBD2 (6 bases each). V lost 7 bases and J 4 bases, leaving 22 bases between the germline ends. The CDR3 is 16 amino acids. Germline V gene lookup returns CDR1 LNHDA and CDR2 SQIVND (reference sequence). CDR3 in amino acids: CASNKGGTPGGETQYF. CDR3 coding DNA: TGTGCCAGTAACAAGGGGGGAACTCCCGGAGGAGAGACCCAGTACTTC.

To note about this clone: Other nucleotide sequences in the sample specify the same CDR3. This rearrangement joins TRBV15 to TRBJ2-5; D possibly matches TRBD1 or TRBD2 (5 bases each). The CDR3 is 14 residues long. V lost 0 bases and J lost 3, with 8 bases in between. Germline V gives CDR1 LNHNV, CDR2 YYDKDF (reference sequence). The DNA for the CDR3 is TGTGCCACCAGCAGAGATCGAGGGGAAGAGACCCAGTACTTC. Residues: CATSRDRGEETQYF.

This clone was detected a few times. The chain combines TRBV4-1 with TRBJ2-5; D gene ambiguous. The V gene's germline CDR1 is MGHRA and CDR2 YSYEKL. The germline V and J ends were trimmed by 2 bases and 2 bases, with 12 bases remaining between them. The CDR3 extends over 15 amino acids. As DNA, the CDR3 is TGCGCCAGCAGCCAACTTAGGGCCAGGCAAGAGACCCAGTACTTC. Translating gives CASSQLRARQETQYF.

This clone came up a few times. The rearrangement links TRBV30 to TRBJ1-5; D might be TRBD1 (5 bases). Germline V lookup: CDR1 GTSNPN, CDR2 SVGIG (reference sequence). Trimming cost V 0 bases and J 4 bases, with 10 bases left between them. This CDR3 region has 14 residues. CDR3 protein: CAWSVGTRNQPQHF. The CDR3 coding sequence is TGTGCCTGGAGTGTAGGGACCAGAAATCAGCCCCAGCATTTT.

The sample holds a few counts of this clone. The chain links TRBV27 to TRBJ2-7; perhaps TRBD1 as D (8 bases). CDR3 length: 16 amino acids. Germline values: CDR1 MNHEY, CDR2 SMNVEV (reference sequence). V gave up 5 bases and J gave up 6 bases, with 23 bases separating them. This CDR3 reads CASSPGGARGRSEQYF. For the CDR3, the DNA is TGTGCCAGCAGTCCGGGGGGCGCCAGGGGGCGGTCCGAGCAGTACTTC.

Worth noting for this clone: No DNA is shown, since the ends of the CDR3 on it are uncertain; the CDR3 is the one TCRdb lists. This chain links TRBV9 with TRBJ1-2. The germline gives CDR1 SGDLS, CDR2 YYNGEE. The CDR3 spans 15 amino acids, including both terminal residues. The CDR3 spells CASSFGPGANYGYTF.

This clone turned up a few times. This sample also contains other DNA sequences that code for the same CDR3. The rearrangement links TRBV15 to TRBJ2-5; D may be TRBD2 (5 bases). In germline, CDR1 is LNHNV, CDR2 YYDKDF (reference sequence). This CDR3 spans 16 amino acids. The V end lost 3 bases, the J end lost 5 bases, and 19 bases lay between the germline ends. CDR3 nucleotide sequence: TGTGCCACCAGCAGGGAGGCAGGCCAAGGATGGGAGACCCAGTACTTC. Its translation is CATSREAGQGWETQYF.

This sequence joins TRBV30 and TRBJ2-6; a possible D gene is TRBD1 (6 bases). V was cut by 4 bases and J by 10 bases, with 14 bases left in between. CDR1 GTSNPN and CDR2 SVGIG come from the germline V gene (reference sequence). The CDR3 is 13 amino acids. Written as DNA, the CDR3 is TGTGCCTGGAATCTTCAGGGGTTGAACGTCCTGACTTTC. Amino acids: CAWNLQGLNVLTF. Using reference TRBV30 and TRBJ2-6 for the parts outside the CDR3, the full variable domain is SQTIHQWPATLVQPVGSPLSLECTVEGTSNPNLYWYRQAAGRGLQLLFYSVGIGQISSEVPQNLSASRPQDRQFILSSKKLLLSDSGFYLCAWNLQGLNVLTFGAGSRLTVL.

V is TRBV9 and J is TRBJ2-3; D possibly uses TRBD1 or TRBD2 (6 bases each). The CDR3 extends over 15 amino acids. Trimming took off 4 bases at V and 5 bases at J, with 17 bases between the two ends. Looked up from germline, CDR1 is SGDLS and CDR2 is YYNGEE. CDR3 in DNA: TGTGCCAGCAGCCCCGGAGGGAGAGGGGGAGATACGCAGTATTTT. It encodes CASSPGGRGGDTQYF.

V usage is TRBV4-2 and J usage is TRBJ1-4; 8 bases map to TRBD1. This CDR3 has 14 amino acids. V shed 4 bases and J 7 bases; nucleotides not matched to a gene: 5. CDR1 is LGHNA and CDR2 is YNFKEQ in the germline V gene. In nucleotides, the CDR3 is TGTGCCAGCAGCCGACAGGGGCTAGGTGAAAAACTGTTTTTT. This sequence encodes CASSRQGLGEKLFF.

This clone was seen a handful of times. The chain is built from TRBV9 and TRBJ1-1; D is uncertain. The germline CDR1 and CDR2 sequences are SGDLS and YYNGEE. CDR3 length equals 13 residues. V gave up 2 bases and J gave up 4 bases, with 9 bases separating them. CDR3 coding DNA: TGTGCCAGCAGCGTTAGCCCGAGCACTGAAGCTTTCTTT. It encodes CASSVSPSTEAFF.

This sequence joins TRBV29-1 and TRBJ2-7; 10 bases agree with TRBD1. This CDR3 is built from 13 residues. The junction had 6 bases not matched to a gene; V was cut back by 7 bases and J by 3 bases. Per germline, CDR1 SQVTM and CDR2 ANQGSEA. The CDR3 DNA sequence: TGCAGCGCGGGGACAGGGGCCTTCTACGAGCAGTACTTC. It encodes CSAGTGAFYEQYF.

The chain has TRBV7-2 and TRBJ1-2; D is possibly TRBD1 (6 bases). Germline values: CDR1 SGHTA, CDR2 FQGNSA. Trimming stripped 4 bases from V and 2 bases from J, with 11 bases between. The CDR3 sequence is 14 residues long. This CDR3 reads CASSSQGENYGYTF. The CDR3 DNA reads TGTGCCAGCAGCTCACAGGGTGAGAACTATGGCTACACCTTC.

This clone occurred a few times. The rearrangement uses TRBV6-5 and TRBJ1-1; 10 nucleotides align to TRBD1. J gave up 5 bases and V 5 bases, and 5 bases lay outside the gene matches. Looked up from germline, CDR1 is MNHEY and CDR2 is SVGAGI. This CDR3 is 14 amino acids long. The CDR3 DNA reads as TGTGCCAGCAGTGCGGGACAGGGGAGGACTGAAGCTTTCTTT. Protein sequence: CASSAGQGRTEAFF.